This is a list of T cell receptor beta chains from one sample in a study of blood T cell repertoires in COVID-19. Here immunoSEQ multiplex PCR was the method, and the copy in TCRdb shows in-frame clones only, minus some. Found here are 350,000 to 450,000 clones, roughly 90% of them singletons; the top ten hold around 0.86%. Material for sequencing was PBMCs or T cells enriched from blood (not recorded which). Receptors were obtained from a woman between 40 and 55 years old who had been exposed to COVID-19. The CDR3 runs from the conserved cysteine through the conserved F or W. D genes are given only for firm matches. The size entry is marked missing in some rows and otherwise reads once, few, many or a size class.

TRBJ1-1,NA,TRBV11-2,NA,CASSFTRGSTEAFF,TGTGCCAGCAGCTTTACCAGGGGAAGCACTGAAGCTTTCTTT
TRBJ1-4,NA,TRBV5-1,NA,CASSLGSGPNEKLFF,TGCGCCAGCAGCTTGGGGTCAGGTCCTAATGAAAAACTGTTTTTT
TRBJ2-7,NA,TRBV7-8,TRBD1,CASSLGQGAYEQYF,TGTGCCAGCAGCTTAGGACAGGGGGCCTACGAGCAGTACTTC
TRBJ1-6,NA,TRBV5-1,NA,CASSHRDSPLHF,TGCGCCAGCAGCCACAGGGATTCACCCCTCCACTTT
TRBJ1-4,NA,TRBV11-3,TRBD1,CASSLGTGGATNEKLFF,TGTGCCAGCAGCTTAGGAACAGGGGGTGCAACTAATGAAAAACTGTTTTTT
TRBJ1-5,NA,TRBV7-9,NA,CASSLGSENQPQHF,TGTGCCAGCAGCTTAGGGAGTGAAAATCAGCCCCAGCATTTT
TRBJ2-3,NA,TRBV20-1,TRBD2,CSASPSGDTDTQYF,TGCAGTGCTAGTCCTAGCGGGGACACAGATACGCAGTATTTT
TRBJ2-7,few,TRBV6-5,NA,CASSTGGQDYEQYF,TGTGCCAGCAGTACGGGGGGACAGGACTACGAGCAGTACTTC
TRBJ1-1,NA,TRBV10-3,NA,CAISEFTLGGQMNTEAFF,TGTGCCATCAGTGAGTTCACACTCGGAGGACAGATGAACACTGAAGCTTTCTTT
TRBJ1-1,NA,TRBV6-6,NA,CASSYIQGSAFF,TGTGCCAGCAGTTACATTCAGGGTTCAGCTTTCTTT
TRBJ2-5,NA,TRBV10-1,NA,CASGKTVTETQYF,TGCGCCAGCGGGAAGACAGTAACAGAGACCCAGTACTTC
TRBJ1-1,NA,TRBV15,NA,CATSSEGVNTEAFF,TGTGCCACCAGCAGTGAAGGAGTGAACACTGAAGCTTTCTTT
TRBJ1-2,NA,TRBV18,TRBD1,CASSPRDRGYGYTF,TGTGCCAGCTCACCCCGGGACAGGGGCTATGGCTACACCTTC
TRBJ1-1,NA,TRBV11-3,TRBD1,CASSLIQGATTEAFF,TGTGCCAGCAGCTTAATCCAGGGGGCGACCACTGAAGCTTTCTTT
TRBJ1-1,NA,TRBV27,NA,CASSLSQGGTEAFF,TGTGCCAGCAGTTTATCACAGGGCGGCACTGAAGCTTTCTTT
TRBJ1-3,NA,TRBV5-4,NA,CASTAGGERNTIYF,TGTGCCAGCACGGCCGGGGGGGAAAGAAACACCATATATTTT
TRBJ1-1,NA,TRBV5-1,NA,CASSLEEGNLGTEAFF,TGCGCCAGCAGCTTGGAGGAGGGGAATTTGGGTACTGAAGCTTTCTTT
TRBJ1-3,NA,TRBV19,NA,CASSVQGVSGNTIYF,TGTGCCAGTAGTGTACAGGGAGTGAGTGGAAACACCATATATTTT
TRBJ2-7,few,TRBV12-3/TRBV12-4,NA,CASRQGEGYEQYF,TGTGCCAGCAGACAGGGGGAGGGGTACGAGCAGTACTTC
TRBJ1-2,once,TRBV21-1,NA,CASREGFFYGYTF,TGTGCCAGCAGAGAGGGATTTTTCTATGGCTACACCTTC
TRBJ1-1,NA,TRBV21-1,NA,CASSNRGDRWNRNTEAFF,TGTGCCAGCAGCAACCGCGGGGACAGGTGGAATAGGAACACTGAAGCTTTCTTT
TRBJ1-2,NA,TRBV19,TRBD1,CASNHRTGDGYTF,TGTGCCAGTAACCACAGGACAGGTGATGGCTACACCTTC
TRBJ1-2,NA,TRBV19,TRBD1,CASKTEGQHSYYGYTF,TGTGCCAGTAAAACGGAGGGACAGCACAGCTATTATGGCTACACCTTC
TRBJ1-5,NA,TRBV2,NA,CASSVQGNQPQHF,TGTGCCAGCAGTGTTCAGGGGAATCAGCCCCAGCATTTT
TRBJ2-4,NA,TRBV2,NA,CASMVGGVNIQYF,TGTGCCAGCATGGTAGGGGGAGTAAACATTCAGTACTTC
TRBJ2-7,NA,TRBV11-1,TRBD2,CASSRLAWEQYF,TGTGCCAGCAGCAGACTAGCGTGGGAGCAGTACTTC
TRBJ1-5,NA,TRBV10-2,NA,CASPPLPLFSPKLNQPQHF,TGCGCCAGCCCACCCCTTCCGTTGTTCTCGCCTAAATTGAATCAGCCCCAGCATTTT
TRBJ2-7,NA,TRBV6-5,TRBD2,CASRWSGAHEQYF,TGTGCCAGCAGATGGAGCGGGGCTCACGAGCAGTACTTC
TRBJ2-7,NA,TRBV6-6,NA,CASRQEDYEQYF,TGTGCCAGCAGACAGGAAGACTACGAGCAGTACTTC
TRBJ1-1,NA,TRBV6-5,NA,CASSYSNRNPEAFF,TGTGCCAGCAGTTACTCGAACAGGAATCCTGAAGCTTTCTTT
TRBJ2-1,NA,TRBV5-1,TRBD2,CASSPVGGYEQFF,TGCGCCAGCAGCCCGGTGGGGGGGTATGAGCAGTTCTTC
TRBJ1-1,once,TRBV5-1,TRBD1,CASSLGQGRNTEAFF,TGCGCCAGCAGCCTAGGACAGGGACGGAACACTGAAGCTTTCTTT
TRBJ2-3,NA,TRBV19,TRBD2,CASTDRAGGTDTQYF,TGTGCCAGTACCGACAGGGCGGGGGGGACAGATACGCAGTATTTT
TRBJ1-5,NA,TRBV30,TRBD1,CAWSPGGLNQPQHF,TGTGCCTGGAGTCCAGGGGGCCTGAATCAGCCCCAGCATTTT
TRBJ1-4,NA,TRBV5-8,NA,CASSLGQGPEKLFF,TGTGCCAGCAGCTTGGGGCAGGGCCCCGAAAAACTGTTTTTT
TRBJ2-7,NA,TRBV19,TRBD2,CASAGGLTSYEQYF,TGTGCCAGTGCGGGGGGGCTAACTTCCTACGAGCAGTACTTC
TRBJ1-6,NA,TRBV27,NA,CASSYLGSKSSARFYNSPLHF,TGTGCCAGCAGTTATTTGGGTAGCAAATCATCTGCCCGGTTCTATAATTCACCCCTCCACTTT
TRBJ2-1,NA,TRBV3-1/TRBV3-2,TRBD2,CASSLAGTPDNEQFF,TGTGCCAGCAGCCTAGCGGGAACCCCCGACAATGAGCAGTTCTTC
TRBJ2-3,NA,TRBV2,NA,CASSGERGFTDTQYF,TGTGCCAGCAGTGGTGAAAGGGGGTTTACAGATACGCAGTATTTT
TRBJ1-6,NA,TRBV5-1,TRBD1,CASSYEGTGQFRSPLHF,TGCGCCAGCAGTTATGAAGGGACAGGGCAATTTCGTTCACCCCTCCACTTT
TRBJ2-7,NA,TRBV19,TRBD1,CASSITGDSEQYF,TGTGCCAGTAGTATAACAGGGGATAGCGAGCAGTACTTC
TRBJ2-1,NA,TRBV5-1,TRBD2,CASSSSGGAVNEQFF,TGCGCCAGCAGCTCTAGCGGGGGGGCCGTAAATGAGCAGTTCTTC
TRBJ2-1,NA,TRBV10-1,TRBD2,CATSGGLVGNEQFF,TGCGCCACGTCCGGGGGGTTGGTGGGCAATGAGCAGTTCTTC
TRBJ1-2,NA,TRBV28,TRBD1,CASGPRQGTGGYTF,TGTGCCAGCGGGCCCCGACAGGGAACGGGGGGCTACACCTTC
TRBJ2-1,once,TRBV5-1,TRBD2,CASSRLAGEYNEQFF,TGCGCCAGCAGCCGCCTAGCGGGAGAGTACAATGAGCAGTTCTTC
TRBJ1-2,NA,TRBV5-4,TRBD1,CASRDRDRGTTLYGYTF,TGTGCCAGCAGGGACCGGGACAGGGGGACGACCCTCTATGGCTACACCTTC
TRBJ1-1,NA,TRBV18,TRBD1,CASSPRSGQGLATEAFF,TGTGCCAGCTCACCGCGCTCGGGACAGGGGTTAGCAACTGAAGCTTTCTTT
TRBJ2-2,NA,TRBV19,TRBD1,CASSIPDRANTGELFF,TGTGCCAGTAGTATCCCGGACAGGGCGAACACCGGGGAGCTGTTTTTT
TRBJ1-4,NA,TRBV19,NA,CASKQGSEEKLFF,TGTGCCAGTAAACAGGGATCGGAGGAAAAACTGTTTTTT
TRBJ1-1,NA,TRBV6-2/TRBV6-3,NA,CASSYSPRGRMNTEAFF,TGTGCCAGCAGTTACTCGCCCAGGGGCCGAATGAACACTGAAGCTTTCTTT
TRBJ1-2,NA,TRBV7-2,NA,CASSLMIGVGLTLYGYTF,TGTGCCAGCAGCTTAATGATCGGGGTTGGACTGACCCTCTATGGCTACACCTTC
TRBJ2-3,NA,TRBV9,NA,CASSLQTDTQYF,TGTGCCAGCAGCTTACAGACAGATACGCAGTATTTT